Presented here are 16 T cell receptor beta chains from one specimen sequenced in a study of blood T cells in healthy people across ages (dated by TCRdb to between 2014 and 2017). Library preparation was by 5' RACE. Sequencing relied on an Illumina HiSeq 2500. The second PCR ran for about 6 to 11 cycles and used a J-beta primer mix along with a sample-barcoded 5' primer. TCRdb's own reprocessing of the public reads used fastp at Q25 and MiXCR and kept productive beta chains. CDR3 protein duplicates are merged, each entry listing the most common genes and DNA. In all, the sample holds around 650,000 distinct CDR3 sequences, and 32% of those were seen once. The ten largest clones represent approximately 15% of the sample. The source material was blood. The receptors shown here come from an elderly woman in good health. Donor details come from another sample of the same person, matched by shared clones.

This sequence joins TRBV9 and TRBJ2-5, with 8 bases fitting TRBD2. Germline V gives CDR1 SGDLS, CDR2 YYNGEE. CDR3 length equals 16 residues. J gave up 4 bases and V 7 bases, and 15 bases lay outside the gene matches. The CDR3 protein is CASSGHGGGSGETQYF. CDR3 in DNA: TGTGCCAGCTCTGGACACGGCGGGGGGTCGGGAGAGACCCAGTACTTC.

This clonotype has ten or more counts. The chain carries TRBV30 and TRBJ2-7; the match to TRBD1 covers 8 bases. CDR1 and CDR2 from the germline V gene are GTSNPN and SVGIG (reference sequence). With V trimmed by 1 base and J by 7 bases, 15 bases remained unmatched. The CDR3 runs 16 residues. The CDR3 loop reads CAWSAYHLDRDREQYF. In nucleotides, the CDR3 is TGTGCCTGGAGTGCCTATCATCTAGACAGGGACAGGGAGCAGTACTTC.

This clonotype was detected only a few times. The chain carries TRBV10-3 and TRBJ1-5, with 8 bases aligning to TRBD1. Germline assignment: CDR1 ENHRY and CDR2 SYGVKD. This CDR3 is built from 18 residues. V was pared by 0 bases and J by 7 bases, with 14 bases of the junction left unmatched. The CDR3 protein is CAISESSGQGERGQPQHF. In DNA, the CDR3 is TGTGCCATCAGTGAGTCGAGCGGACAGGGTGAAAGAGGACAGCCCCAGCATTTT.

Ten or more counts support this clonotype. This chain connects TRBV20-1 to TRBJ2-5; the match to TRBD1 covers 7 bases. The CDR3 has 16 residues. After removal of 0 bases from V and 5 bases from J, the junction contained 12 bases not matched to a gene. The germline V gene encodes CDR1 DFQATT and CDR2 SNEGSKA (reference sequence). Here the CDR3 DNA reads TGCAGTGCTAGAGATCCCCAACAGGGGCGAACTGAGACCCAGTACTTC. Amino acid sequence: CSARDPQQGRTETQYF.

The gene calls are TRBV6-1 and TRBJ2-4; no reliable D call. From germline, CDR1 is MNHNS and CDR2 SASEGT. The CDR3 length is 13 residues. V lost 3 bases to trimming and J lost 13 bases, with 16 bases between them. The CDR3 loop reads CASSDCKGCEQYF. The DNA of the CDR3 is TGTGCCAGCAGTGACTGCAAAGGGTGTGAGCAGTACTTC.

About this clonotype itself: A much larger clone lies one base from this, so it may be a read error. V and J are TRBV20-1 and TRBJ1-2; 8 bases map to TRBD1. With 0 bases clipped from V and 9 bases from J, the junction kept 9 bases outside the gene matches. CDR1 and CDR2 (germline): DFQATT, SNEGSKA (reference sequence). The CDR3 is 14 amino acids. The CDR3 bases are TGCAGTGCTAGAGAAACCTCTGGACAGGGCAGCTACACCTTC. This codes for CSARETSGQGSYTF.

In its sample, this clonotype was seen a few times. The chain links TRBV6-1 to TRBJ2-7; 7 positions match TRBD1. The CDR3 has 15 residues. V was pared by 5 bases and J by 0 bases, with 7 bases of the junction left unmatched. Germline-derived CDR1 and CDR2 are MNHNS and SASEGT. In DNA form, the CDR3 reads TGTGCCAGCAGTAGCAGACAGGGCCTCTCCTACGAGCAGTACTTC. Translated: CASSSRQGLSYEQYF.

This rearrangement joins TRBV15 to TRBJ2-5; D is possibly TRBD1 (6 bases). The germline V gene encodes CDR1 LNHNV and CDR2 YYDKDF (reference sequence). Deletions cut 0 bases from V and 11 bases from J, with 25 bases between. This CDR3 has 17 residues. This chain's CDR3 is CATSRDRSGVGVNEQYF. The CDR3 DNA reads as TGTGCCACCAGCAGAGATAGGTCAGGGGTCGGGGTCAATGAGCAGTACTTC. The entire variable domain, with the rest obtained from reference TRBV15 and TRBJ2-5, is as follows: DAMVIQNPRYQVTQFGKPVTLSCSQTLNHNVMYWYQQKSSQAPKLLFHYYDKDFNNEADTPDNFQSRRPNTSFCFLDIRSPGLGDTAMYLCATSRDRSGVGVNEQYFGPGTRLLVL.

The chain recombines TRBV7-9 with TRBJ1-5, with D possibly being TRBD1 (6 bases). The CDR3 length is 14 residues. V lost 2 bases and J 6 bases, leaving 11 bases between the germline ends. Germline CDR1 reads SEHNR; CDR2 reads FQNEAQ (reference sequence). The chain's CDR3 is CASSLLRGRQPQHF. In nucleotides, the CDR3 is TGTGCCAGCAGCTTACTCAGGGGCCGTCAGCCCCAGCATTTT.

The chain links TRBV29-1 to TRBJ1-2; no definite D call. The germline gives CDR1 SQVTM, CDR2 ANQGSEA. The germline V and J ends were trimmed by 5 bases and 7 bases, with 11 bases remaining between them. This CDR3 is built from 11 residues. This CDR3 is CSVLGWLGYTF. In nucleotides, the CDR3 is TGCAGCGTTTTGGGGTGGCTTGGCTACACCTTC.

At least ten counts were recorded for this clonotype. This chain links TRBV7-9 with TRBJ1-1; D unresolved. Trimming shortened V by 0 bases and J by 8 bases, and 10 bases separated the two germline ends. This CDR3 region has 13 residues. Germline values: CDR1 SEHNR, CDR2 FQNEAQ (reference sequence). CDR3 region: CASSLATSSEAFF. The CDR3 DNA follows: TGTGCCAGCAGCTTAGCGACCAGTTCGGAAGCTTTCTTT.

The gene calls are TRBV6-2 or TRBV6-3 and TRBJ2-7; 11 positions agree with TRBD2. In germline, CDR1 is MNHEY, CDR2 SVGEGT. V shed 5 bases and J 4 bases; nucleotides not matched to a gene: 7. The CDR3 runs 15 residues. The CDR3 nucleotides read TGTGCCAGCAGTGGACCTAGCGGGGGGACATACGAGCAGTACTTC. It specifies CASSGPSGGTYEQYF.

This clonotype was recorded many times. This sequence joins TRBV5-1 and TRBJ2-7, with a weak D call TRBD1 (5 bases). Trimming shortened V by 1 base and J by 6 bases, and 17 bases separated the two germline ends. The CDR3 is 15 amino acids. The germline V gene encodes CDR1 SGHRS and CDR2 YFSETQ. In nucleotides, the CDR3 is TGCGCCAGCAGCTTGTCCGGCAGGGATGCCGCCGAGCAGTACTTC. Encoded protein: CASSLSGRDAAEQYF.

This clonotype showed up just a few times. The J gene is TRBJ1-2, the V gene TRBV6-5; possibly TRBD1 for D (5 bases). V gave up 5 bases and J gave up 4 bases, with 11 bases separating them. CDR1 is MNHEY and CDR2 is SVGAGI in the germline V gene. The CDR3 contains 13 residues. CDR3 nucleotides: TGTGCCAGCAGTCCCACAGGAATCTATGGCTACACCTTC. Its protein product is CASSPTGIYGYTF.

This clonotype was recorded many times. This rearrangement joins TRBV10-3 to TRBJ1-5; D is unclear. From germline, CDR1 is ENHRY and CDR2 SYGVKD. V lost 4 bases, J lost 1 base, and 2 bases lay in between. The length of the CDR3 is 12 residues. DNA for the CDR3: TGTGCCATCAGTGGGAGCAATCAGCCCCAGCATTTT. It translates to CAISGSNQPQHF.

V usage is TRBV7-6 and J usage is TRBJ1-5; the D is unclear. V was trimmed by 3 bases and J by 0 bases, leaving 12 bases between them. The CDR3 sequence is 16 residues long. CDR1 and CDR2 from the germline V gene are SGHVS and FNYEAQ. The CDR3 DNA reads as TGTGCCAGCAGCTTGGGGAACGCCTATAGCAATCAGCCCCAGCATTTT. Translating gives CASSLGNAYSNQPQHF.